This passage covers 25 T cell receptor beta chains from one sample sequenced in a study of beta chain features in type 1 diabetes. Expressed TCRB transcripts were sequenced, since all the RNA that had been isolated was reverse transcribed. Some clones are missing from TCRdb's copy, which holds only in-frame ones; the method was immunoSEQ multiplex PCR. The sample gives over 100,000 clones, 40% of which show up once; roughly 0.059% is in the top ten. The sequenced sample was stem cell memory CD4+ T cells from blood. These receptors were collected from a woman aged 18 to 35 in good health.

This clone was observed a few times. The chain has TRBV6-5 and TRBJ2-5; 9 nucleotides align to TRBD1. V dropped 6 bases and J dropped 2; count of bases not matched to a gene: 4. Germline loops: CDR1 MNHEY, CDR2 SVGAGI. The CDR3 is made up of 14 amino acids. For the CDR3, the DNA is TGTGCCAGCAGACCCGGGACAGGGCAAGAGACCCAGTACTTC. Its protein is CASRPGTGQETQYF.

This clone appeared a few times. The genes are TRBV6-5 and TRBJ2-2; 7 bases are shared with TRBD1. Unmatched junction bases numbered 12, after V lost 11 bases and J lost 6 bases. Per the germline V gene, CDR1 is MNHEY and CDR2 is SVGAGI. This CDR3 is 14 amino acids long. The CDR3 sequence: CAVRRTGGSGELFF. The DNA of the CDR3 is TGTGCCGTACGAAGGACAGGTGGATCCGGGGAGCTGTTTTTT.

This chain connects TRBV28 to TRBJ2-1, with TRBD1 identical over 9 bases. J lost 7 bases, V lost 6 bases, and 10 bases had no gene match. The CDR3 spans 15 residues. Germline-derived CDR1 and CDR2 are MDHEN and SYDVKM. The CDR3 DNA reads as TGTGCCAGCAGGCCGACCGGGACAGGGTCGAATGAGCAGTTCTTC. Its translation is CASRPTGTGSNEQFF.

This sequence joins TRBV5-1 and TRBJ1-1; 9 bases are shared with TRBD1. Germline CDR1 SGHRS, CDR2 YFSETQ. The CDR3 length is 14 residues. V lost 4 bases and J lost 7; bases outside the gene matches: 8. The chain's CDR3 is CASSPWDRANEAFF. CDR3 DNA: TGCGCCAGCAGCCCCTGGGACAGGGCTAATGAAGCTTTCTTT.

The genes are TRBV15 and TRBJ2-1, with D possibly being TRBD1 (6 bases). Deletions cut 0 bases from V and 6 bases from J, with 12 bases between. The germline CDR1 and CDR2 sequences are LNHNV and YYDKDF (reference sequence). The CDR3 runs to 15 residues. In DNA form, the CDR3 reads TGTGCCACCAGCAGAGATCAGGGGACCTTCAATGAGCAGTTCTTC. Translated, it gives CATSRDQGTFNEQFF.

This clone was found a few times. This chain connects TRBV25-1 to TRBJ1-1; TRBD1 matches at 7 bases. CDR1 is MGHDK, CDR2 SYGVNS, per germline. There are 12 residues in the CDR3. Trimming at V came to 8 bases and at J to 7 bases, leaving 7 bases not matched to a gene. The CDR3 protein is CASGYRGHEAFF. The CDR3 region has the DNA TGTGCCAGCGGTTACAGGGGACATGAAGCTTTCTTT.

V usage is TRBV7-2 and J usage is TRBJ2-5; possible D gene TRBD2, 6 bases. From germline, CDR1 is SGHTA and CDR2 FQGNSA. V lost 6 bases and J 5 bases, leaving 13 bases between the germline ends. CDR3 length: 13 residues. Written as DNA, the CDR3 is TGTGCCAGCAGACTCGCGGGGATGGAGACCCAGTACTTC. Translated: CASRLAGMETQYF.

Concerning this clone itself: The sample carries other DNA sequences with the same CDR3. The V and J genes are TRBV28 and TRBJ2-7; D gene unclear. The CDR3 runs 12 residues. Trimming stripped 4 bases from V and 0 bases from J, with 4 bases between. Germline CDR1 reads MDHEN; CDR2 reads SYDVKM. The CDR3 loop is CASSSSSYEQYF. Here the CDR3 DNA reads TGTGCCAGCAGTTCCAGCTCCTACGAGCAGTACTTC.

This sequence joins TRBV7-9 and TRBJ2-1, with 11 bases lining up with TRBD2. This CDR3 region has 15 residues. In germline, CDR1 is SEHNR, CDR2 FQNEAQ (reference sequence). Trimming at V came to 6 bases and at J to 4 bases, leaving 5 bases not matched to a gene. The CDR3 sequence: CASSKTSGAYNEQFF. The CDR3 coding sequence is TGTGCCAGCAGTAAGACTAGCGGGGCATACAATGAGCAGTTCTTC.

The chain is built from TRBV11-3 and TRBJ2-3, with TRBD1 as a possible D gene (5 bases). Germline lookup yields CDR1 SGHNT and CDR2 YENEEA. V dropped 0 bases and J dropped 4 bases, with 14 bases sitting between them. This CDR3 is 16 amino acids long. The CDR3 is CASSLDSGIVADTQYF. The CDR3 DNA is TGTGCCAGCAGCTTAGATTCAGGGATAGTGGCAGATACGCAGTATTTT.

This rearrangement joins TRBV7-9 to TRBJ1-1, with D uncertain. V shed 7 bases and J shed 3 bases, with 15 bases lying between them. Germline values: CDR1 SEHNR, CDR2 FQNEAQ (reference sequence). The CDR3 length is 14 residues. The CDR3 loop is CASNRLSGDTEAFF. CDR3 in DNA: TGTGCCAGCAATCGGCTATCAGGTGACACTGAAGCTTTCTTT.

The CDR3 DNA reads TGTGCCAGCAGTTACTCACTTCGTCTGTTGGAGCAGTACTTC. It encodes CASSYSLRLLEQYF. The rearrangement links TRBV6-6 to TRBJ2-7; the D is unclear. The CDR3 runs to 14 residues. Germline-derived CDR1 and CDR2 are MNHNY and SVGAGI (reference sequence). Between the trimmed V and J ends, which lost 0 bases and 7 bases, there was a span of 13 bases.

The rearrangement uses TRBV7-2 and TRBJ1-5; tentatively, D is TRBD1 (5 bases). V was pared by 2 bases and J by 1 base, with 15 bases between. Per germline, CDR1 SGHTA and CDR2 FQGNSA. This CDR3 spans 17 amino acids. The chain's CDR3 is CASSLFPNQGSNQPQHF. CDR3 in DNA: TGTGCCAGCAGCTTATTTCCAAATCAGGGCAGCAATCAGCCCCAGCATTTT.

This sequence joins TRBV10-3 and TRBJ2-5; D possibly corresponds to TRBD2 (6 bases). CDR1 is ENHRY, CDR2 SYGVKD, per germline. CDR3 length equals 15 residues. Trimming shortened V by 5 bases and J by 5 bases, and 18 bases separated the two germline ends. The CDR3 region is CAISPVTGVTETQYF. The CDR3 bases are TGTGCCATCAGTCCCGTAACGGGAGTGACGGAGACCCAGTACTTC.

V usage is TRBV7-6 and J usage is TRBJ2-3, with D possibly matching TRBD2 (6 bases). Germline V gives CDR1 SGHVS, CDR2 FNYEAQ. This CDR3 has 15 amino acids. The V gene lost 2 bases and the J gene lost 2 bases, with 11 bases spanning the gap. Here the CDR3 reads CASSLIGGPTDTQYF. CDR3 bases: TGTGCCAGCAGCTTAATAGGAGGGCCCACAGATACGCAGTATTTT.

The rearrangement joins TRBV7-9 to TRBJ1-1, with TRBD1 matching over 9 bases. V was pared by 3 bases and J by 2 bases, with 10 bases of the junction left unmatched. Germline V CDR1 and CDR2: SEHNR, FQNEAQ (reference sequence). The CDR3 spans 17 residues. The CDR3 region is CASSFLQGAWDNTEAFF. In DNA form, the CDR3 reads TGTGCCAGCAGCTTCCTACAGGGGGCTTGGGATAACACTGAAGCTTTCTTT.

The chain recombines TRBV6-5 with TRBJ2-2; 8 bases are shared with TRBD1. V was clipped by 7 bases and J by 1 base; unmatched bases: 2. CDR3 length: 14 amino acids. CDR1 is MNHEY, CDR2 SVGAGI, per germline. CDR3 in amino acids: CASKGQGNTGELFF. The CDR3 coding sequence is TGTGCCAGCAAAGGACAGGGGAACACCGGGGAGCTGTTTTTT.

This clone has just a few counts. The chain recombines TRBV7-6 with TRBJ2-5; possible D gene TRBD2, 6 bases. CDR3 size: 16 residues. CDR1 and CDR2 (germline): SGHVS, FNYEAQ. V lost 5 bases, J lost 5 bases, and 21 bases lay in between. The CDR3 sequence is CASSLFSPGVGETQYF. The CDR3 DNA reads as TGTGCCAGCAGCCTATTCTCCCCGGGAGTGGGGGAGACCCAGTACTTC. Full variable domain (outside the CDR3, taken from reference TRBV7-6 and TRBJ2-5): GAGVSQSPRYKVTKRGQDVALRCDPISGHVSLYWYRQALGQGPEFLTYFNYEAQQDKSGLPNDRFSAERPEGSISTLTIQRTEQRDSAMYRCASSLFSPGVGETQYFGPGTRLLVL.

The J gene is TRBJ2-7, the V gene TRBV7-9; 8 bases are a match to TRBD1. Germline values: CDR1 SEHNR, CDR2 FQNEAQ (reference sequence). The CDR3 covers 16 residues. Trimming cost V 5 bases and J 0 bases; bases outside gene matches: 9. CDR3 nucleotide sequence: TGTGCCAGCAGCCCCCGCAGGACAGGGTTCTCCTACGAGCAGTACTTC. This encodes CASSPRRTGFSYEQYF.

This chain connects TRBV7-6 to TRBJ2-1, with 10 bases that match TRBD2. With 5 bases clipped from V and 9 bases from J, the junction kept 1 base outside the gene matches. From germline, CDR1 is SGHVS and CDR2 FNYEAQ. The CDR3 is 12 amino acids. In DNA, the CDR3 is TGTGCCAGCAGCCGACTAGCGGGTGAGCAGTTCTTC. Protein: CASSRLAGEQFF. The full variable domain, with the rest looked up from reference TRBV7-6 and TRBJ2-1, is GAGVSQSPRYKVTKRGQDVALRCDPISGHVSLYWYRQALGQGPEFLTYFNYEAQQDKSGLPNDRFSAERPEGSISTLTIQRTEQRDSAMYRCASSRLAGEQFFGPGTRLTVL.

DNA of the CDR3: TGTGCCAGTAGTATACGGGGGGCGCGTAACACTGAAGCTTTCTTT. Amino acids: CASSIRGARNTEAFF. V usage is TRBV19 and J usage is TRBJ1-1, with a weak D call TRBD1 (6 bases). The CDR3 has 15 residues. The germline gives CDR1 LNHDA, CDR2 SQIVND (reference sequence). V dropped 2 bases and J dropped 2 bases, with 12 bases sitting between them.

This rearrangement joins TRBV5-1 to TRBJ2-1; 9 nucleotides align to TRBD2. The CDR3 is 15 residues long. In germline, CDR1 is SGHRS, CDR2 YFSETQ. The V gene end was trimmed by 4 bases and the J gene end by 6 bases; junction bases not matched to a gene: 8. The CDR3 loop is CASSAGTSFSNEQFF. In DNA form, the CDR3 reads TGCGCCAGCAGCGCTGGGACTAGCTTTAGCAATGAGCAGTTCTTC.

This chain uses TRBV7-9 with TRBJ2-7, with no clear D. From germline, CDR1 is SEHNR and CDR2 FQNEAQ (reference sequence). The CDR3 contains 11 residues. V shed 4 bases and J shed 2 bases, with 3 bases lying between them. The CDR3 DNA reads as TGTGCCAGCAGCTCTCCCTACGAGCAGTACTTC. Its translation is CASSSPYEQYF.

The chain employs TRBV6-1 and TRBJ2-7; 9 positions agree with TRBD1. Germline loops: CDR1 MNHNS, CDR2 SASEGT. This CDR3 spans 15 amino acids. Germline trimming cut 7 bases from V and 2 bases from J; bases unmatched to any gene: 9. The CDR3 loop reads CASTSAQGATYEQYF. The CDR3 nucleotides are TGTGCCAGCACCTCTGCACAGGGGGCCACCTACGAGCAGTACTTC.

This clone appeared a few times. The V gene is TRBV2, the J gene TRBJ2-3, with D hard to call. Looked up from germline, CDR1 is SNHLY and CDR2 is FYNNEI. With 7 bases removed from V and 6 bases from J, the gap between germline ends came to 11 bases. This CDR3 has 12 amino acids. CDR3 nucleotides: TGTGCCAGCAAAAGAATTCAGGATACGCAGTATTTT. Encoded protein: CASKRIQDTQYF.